This TCR beta chain was retrieved from a study of cytomegalovirus exposure and HLA in healthy donors. Assay used: immunoSEQ multiplex PCR; TCRdb lists only in-frame clones, some missing. The table has roughly 310,000 clones, roughly 90% seen once. The V and J ends lost 5 bases and 7 bases respectively, with 17 bases between them. The CDR3 loop spans 15 amino acids. The germline V gene encodes CDR1 SGHTA and CDR2 FQGNSA. The chain uses TRBV7-2 and TRBJ2-2; D is perhaps TRBD2 (7 bases). The sample was PBMCs. The sequence was obtained from a man aged 30 to 45 in good health and CMV-seronegative. CDR3 residues: CASSQRGGRHGELFF. The CDR3 DNA is TGTGCCAGCAGCCAGAGGGGGGGCCGGCACGGGGAGCTGTTTTTT.